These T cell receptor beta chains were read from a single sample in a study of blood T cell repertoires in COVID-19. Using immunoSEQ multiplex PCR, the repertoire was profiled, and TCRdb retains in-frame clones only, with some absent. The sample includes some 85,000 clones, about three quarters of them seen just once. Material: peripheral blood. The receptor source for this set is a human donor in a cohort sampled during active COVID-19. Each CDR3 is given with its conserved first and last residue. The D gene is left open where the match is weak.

TGCAGCGTTTCGGTCTCATCTGGAAACACCATATATTTT | CSVSVSSGNTIYF | TRBV29-1 | . | TRBJ1-3
TGTGCCAGCAGTTCCGGTCCCTCCTACGAGCAGTACTTC | CASSSGPSYEQYF | TRBV28 | . | TRBJ2-7
TGTGCCAGCTCACCCAGGGTGGGAAATGAAAAACTGTTTTTT | CASSPRVGNEKLFF | TRBV18 | . | TRBJ1-4
TGTGCCAGTAGTTTGTGGACAGGGGGCTCCTATGGCTACACCTTC | CASSLWTGGSYGYTF | TRBV19 | TRBD1 | TRBJ1-2
TGTGCCAGCAGTTTCCGGGGGATATACTCCTACGAGCAGTACTTC | CASSFRGIYSYEQYF | TRBV28 | . | TRBJ2-7
TGTGCCAGCTGGGGAATACTAGCGGGAGACAATGAGCAGTTCTTC | CASWGILAGDNEQFF | TRBV6-6 | TRBD2 | TRBJ2-1
TGTGCCAGCAGTACCCTAGCGGGAGGGGCAAATGAGCAGTTCTTC | CASSTLAGGANEQFF | TRBV27 | TRBD2 | TRBJ2-1
TGTGCCAGCAGCCCGGGAACGGGACACTTAACAGATACGCAGTATTTT | CASSPGTGHLTDTQYF | TRBV7-3 | . | TRBJ2-3
TGTGCCAGCAGCGGGTCCAGGTCCAAAACTGAAGCTTTCTTT | CASSGSRSKTEAFF | TRBV7-9 | . | TRBJ1-1
TGTGCCAGCAGCAACTTCCTTGATGAAAAACTGTTTTTT | CASSNFLDEKLFF | TRBV28 | . | TRBJ1-4
TGCGCCAGCAGTGACGCGTTGGAAAAACTGTTTTTT | CASSDALEKLFF | TRBV10-2 | . | TRBJ1-4